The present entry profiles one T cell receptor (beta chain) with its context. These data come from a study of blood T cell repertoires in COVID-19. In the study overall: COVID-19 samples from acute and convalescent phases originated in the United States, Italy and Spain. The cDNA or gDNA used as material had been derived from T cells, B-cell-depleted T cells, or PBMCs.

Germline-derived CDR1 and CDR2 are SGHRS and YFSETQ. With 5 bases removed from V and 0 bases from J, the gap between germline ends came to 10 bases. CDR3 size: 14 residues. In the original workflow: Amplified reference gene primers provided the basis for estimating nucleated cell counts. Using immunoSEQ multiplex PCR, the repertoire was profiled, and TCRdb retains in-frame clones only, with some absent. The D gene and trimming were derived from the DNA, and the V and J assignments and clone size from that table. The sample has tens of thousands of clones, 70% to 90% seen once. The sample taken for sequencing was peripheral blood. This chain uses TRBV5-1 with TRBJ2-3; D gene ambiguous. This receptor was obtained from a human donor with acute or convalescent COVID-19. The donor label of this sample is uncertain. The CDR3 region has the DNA TGCGCCAGCAGATTCGGGTCTAGCACAGATACGCAGTATTTT. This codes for CASRFGSSTDTQYF.